The 19 T cell receptor beta chains listed next were all sequenced from one sample in a study of response to subunit inactivated influenza vaccine. TCRdb passed the RT-PCR reads through MiXCR, listing each CDR3 protein once. Counted here are around 520,000 distinct CDR3 sequences, about 25% occurring once; the ten biggest clones make up approximately 2%. Here the sequenced sample was CD4+ T cells sorted from PBMCs, taken 4 to 6 days after vaccination. The receptors shown here come from a middle-aged man who received an inactivated influenza vaccine.

This clonotype was observed a handful of times. This chain's CDR3 is CASSLSGPGNEQFF. The CDR3 DNA follows: TGTGCCAGCAGCTTATCAGGGCCGGGCAATGAGCAGTTCTTC. This chain links TRBV7-7 with TRBJ2-1; maybe TRBD1 (5 bases). Trimming took 2 bases from V and 6 from J, leaving 11 bases between them. CDR3 size: 14 residues. In germline, CDR1 is SSHAT, CDR2 FNYEAQ (reference sequence). Full variable domain (outside the CDR3, taken from reference TRBV7-7 and TRBJ2-1): GAGVSQSPRYKVTKRGQDVTLRCDPISSHATLYWYQQALGQGPEFLTYFNYEAQPDKSGLPSDRFSAERPEGSISTLTIQRTEQRDSAMYRCASSLSGPGNEQFFGPGTRLTVL.

The CDR3 reads CASSPSLSNTGELFF. The CDR3 bases are TGTGCCAGCAGCCCCAGCCTGTCGAACACCGGGGAGCTGTTTTTT. V is TRBV5-4 and J is TRBJ2-2; D call uncertain. Trimming pared 4 bases from V and 0 bases from J, leaving 10 bases between. CDR1 and CDR2 from the germline V gene are SGHNT and YYREEE (reference sequence). CDR3 length: 15 residues.

This chain uses TRBV11-2 with TRBJ1-1; 7 bases are shared with TRBD1. The CDR3 sequence is 15 residues long. The trim removed 5 bases at V and 3 bases at J, leaving 9 bases unmatched. Germline V gene lookup returns CDR1 SGHAT and CDR2 FQNNGV. This CDR3 reads CASSPRQGLYTEAFF. The CDR3 DNA reads TGTGCCAGCAGCCCACGACAGGGATTGTACACTGAAGCTTTCTTT. The entire variable domain, with the rest obtained from reference TRBV11-2 and TRBJ1-1, is as follows: EAGVAQSPRYKIIEKRQSVAFWCNPISGHATLYWYQQILGQGPKLLIQFQNNGVVDDSQLPKDRFSAERLKGVDSTLKIQPAKLEDSAVYLCASSPRQGLYTEAFFGQGTRLTVV.

The chain recombines TRBV20-1 with TRBJ1-5; maybe TRBD1 (6 bases). This CDR3 is built from 13 residues. The ends were cut back, 7 bases at V and 6 bases at J, with 16 bases in the middle. CDR1 DFQATT and CDR2 SNEGSKA come from the germline V gene (reference sequence). The CDR3 region has the DNA TGCAGTGTTTTCTGGGGGGCTGGTCAGCCCCAGCATTTT. It translates to CSVFWGAGQPQHF.

This clonotype turned up a few times. The chain combines TRBV5-5 with TRBJ2-7; weak D call: TRBD2 (8 bases). From germline, CDR1 is SGHKS and CDR2 YYEKEE (reference sequence). There are 16 residues in the CDR3. Trimming shortened V by 2 bases and J by 0 bases, and 15 bases separated the two germline ends. Here the CDR3 reads CASSFPRGTSSYEQYF. Written as DNA, the CDR3 is TGTGCCAGCAGCTTCCCCAGGGGGACTAGCTCCTACGAGCAGTACTTC.

CDR3 coding DNA: TGTGCCAGCAGCGTAGGGCTCCAGGTGGCCACAGATACGCAGTATTTT. Translated, it gives CASSVGLQVATDTQYF. The V gene is TRBV9, the J gene TRBJ2-3; D remains ambiguous. Deletions cut 0 bases from V and 2 bases from J, with 13 bases between. The CDR3 is 16 residues long. The V gene's germline CDR1 is SGDLS and CDR2 YYNGEE.

This clonotype has ten or more counts. V gene TRBV12-3 or TRBV12-4 combines with J gene TRBJ1-4; D is unclear. V was cut by 5 bases and J by 7 bases, with 11 bases left in between. This CDR3 is 13 amino acids long. CDR3 residues: CASSRQGSEKLFF. CDR3 nucleotide sequence: TGTGCCAGCAGTCGGCAAGGAAGTGAAAAACTGTTTTTT.

This clonotype was seen at least ten times. V is TRBV5-1 and J is TRBJ2-5; D is perhaps TRBD2 (5 bases). Germline V gene data show CDR1 as SGHRS and CDR2 as YFSETQ. CDR3 length: 15 residues. V lost 2 bases to trimming and J lost 2 bases, with 13 bases between them. The CDR3 spells CASSFHRGLQETQYF. The DNA for the CDR3 is TGCGCCAGCAGCTTCCACCGAGGACTGCAAGAGACCCAGTACTTC.

The V gene is TRBV4-2, the J gene TRBJ1-6; a weak D match, TRBD1 (6 bases). This CDR3 comprises 17 residues. V was shortened by 3 bases and J by 1 base, with 13 bases between the two germline ends. Germline lookup yields CDR1 LGHNA and CDR2 YNFKEQ. CDR3 protein: CASSHLTGTSYNSPLHF. For the CDR3, the DNA is TGTGCCAGCAGCCACTTAACAGGGACTTCCTATAATTCACCCCTCCACTTT.

The rearrangement links TRBV20-1 to TRBJ2-1; TRBD1 matches 11 bases. Germline V lookup: CDR1 DFQATT, CDR2 SNEGSKA (reference sequence). This CDR3 spans 16 amino acids. V gave up 2 bases and J gave up 6 bases; unmatched junction bases: 9. For the CDR3, the DNA is TGCAGTGCTAGAAGGGCCAGGGACAGGGGGGGCAATGAGCAGTTCTTC. This codes for CSARRARDRGGNEQFF.

The genes are TRBV11-2 and TRBJ2-1; no definite D call. The CDR3 has 18 amino acids. Trimming cost V 3 bases and J 2 bases, with 20 bases left between them. Germline V gene sequence: CDR1 SGHAT, CDR2 FQNNGV. Written as DNA, the CDR3 is TGTGCCAGCAGCTTTAGGTACACACTTGGAATCGCCTACAATGAGCAGTTCTTC. Translation gives CASSFRYTLGIAYNEQFF.

There are a few counts of this clonotype. V and J are TRBV27 and TRBJ2-7; D is possibly TRBD1 (5 bases). V was trimmed by 5 bases and J by 4 bases, leaving 12 bases between them. The CDR3 is made up of 13 amino acids. The germline CDR1 and CDR2 sequences are MNHEY and SMNVEV (reference sequence). CDR3 nucleotide sequence: TGTGCCAGCAGTCCGGACATCCAGTACGAGCAGTACTTC. This sequence encodes CASSPDIQYEQYF.

Only a few counts were recorded for this clonotype. V is TRBV15 and J is TRBJ2-2, with TRBD1 as a possible D gene (5 bases). The V end was cut by 0 bases, the J end by 7 bases, with 9 bases between. CDR3 length equals 14 residues. Germline assignment: CDR1 LNHNV and CDR2 YYDKDF (reference sequence). As DNA, the CDR3 is TGTGCCACCAGCAGAGAAGGGGCAATCGGGGAGCTGTTTTTT. Its protein product is CATSREGAIGELFF.

The chain couples TRBV3-1 to TRBJ2-7; 10 bases align to TRBD2. The CDR3 consists of 15 residues. J was trimmed by 3 bases and V by 3 bases; bases with no gene match: 5. Germline V gene sequence: CDR1 LGHDT, CDR2 YNNKEL (reference sequence). CDR3 DNA: TGTGCCAGCAGCCATACTAGCGGGGCCAACTACGAGCAGTACTTC. Translation: CASSHTSGANYEQYF.

The J gene is TRBJ1-2, the V gene TRBV6-2 or TRBV6-3, with TRBD1 as a possible D gene (6 bases). V gave up 6 bases and J gave up 11 bases, with 25 bases separating them. The CDR3 is 15 amino acids. Germline-derived CDR1 and CDR2 are MNHEY and SVGEGT. CDR3: CASSRTGLPPYGYTF. CDR3 coding DNA: TGTGCCAGCAGCCGAACAGGGCTGCCCCCGTACGGTTACACCTTC.

The chain links TRBV25-1 to TRBJ2-2; D is ambiguous. V gave up 4 bases and J gave up 1 base, with 4 bases separating them. Germline CDR1 and CDR2: MGHDK and SYGVNS. This CDR3 spans 13 amino acids. The DNA of the CDR3 is TGTGCCAGCAGTGTCCAGAACACCGGGGAGCTGTTTTTT. Protein: CASSVQNTGELFF.

This clonotype was detected only a few times. This chain links TRBV11-2 with TRBJ1-1, with D hard to call. This CDR3 comprises 12 residues. The germline V and J ends were trimmed by 6 bases and 5 bases, with 10 bases remaining between them. Germline CDR1 is SGHAT and CDR2 is FQNNGV. The CDR3: CASRVRKTEAFF. CDR3 coding DNA: TGTGCCAGCAGGGTTCGGAAAACTGAAGCTTTCTTT.

V usage is TRBV24-1 and J usage is TRBJ2-3, with D maybe TRBD2 (6 bases). V was clipped by 3 bases and J by 2 bases, with 14 bases between them. In germline, CDR1 is KGHDR, CDR2 SFDVKD. The CDR3 contains 16 residues. CDR3: CATSDGGTRFTDTQYF. The CDR3 region has the DNA TGTGCCACCAGTGATGGGGGGACTCGATTCACAGATACGCAGTATTTT.

This clonotype was recorded a few times. The chain has TRBV5-6 and TRBJ1-4; D gene ambiguous. Per the germline V gene, CDR1 is SGHDT and CDR2 is YYEEEE. The ends were cut back, 1 base at V and 5 bases at J, with 6 bases in the middle. CDR3 length: 13 amino acids. The CDR3 coding sequence is TGTGCCAGCAGCTTGACCTTAAATGAAAAACTGTTTTTT. Amino acid sequence: CASSLTLNEKLFF.